The clone carrying this TCR beta chain showed up just a few times. The sample belongs to a study of T cells in Graves' hyperthyroidism and ophthalmopathy. Amplification targeted TCR beta CDR3 regions from RNA transcripts. HTBI primers were the set used in a first-round RT-PCR of the TCR CDR3. TCRdb reanalysed the multiplex PCR reads using MiXCR and keeps one entry per CDR3 protein. The sample records about 640,000 distinct CDR3 sequences, less than 25% being singletons. CDR1 is SQVTM and CDR2 is ANQGSEA in the germline V gene. The CDR3 has 13 residues. V shed 4 bases, J shed 6 bases, and the junction held 4 bases outside the gene matches.

The chain combines TRBV29-1 with TRBJ2-2, with 8 positions matching TRBD1. This TCR derives from a man aged 25-40 years with Graves' ophthalmopathy. The sample consisted of blood. The DNA for the CDR3 is TGCAGCGTTGGGCAGGGGGCCGCCGGGGAGCTGTTTTTT. Its translation: CSVGQGAAGELFF.